The next 23 T cell receptor beta chains were all read from a single sample in a study of T cells in Graves' hyperthyroidism and ophthalmopathy. Using RNA transcripts as the source, TCR beta CDR3 regions were amplified. RT-PCR in the first round (using the HTBI primer set) targeted the TCR CDR3. Each CDR3 protein is one row after TCRdb ran MiXCR on the multiplex PCR reads. Of more than 350,000 distinct CDR3 sequences listed, more than 14% are singletons. Input material: blood. Receptor source: a woman aged 25 to 39 with Graves' ophthalmopathy.

This clonotype turned up a few times. The V gene is TRBV28, the J gene TRBJ1-3; no clear D gene. Looked up from germline, CDR1 is MDHEN and CDR2 is SYDVKM. Deletions cut 6 bases from V and 4 bases from J, with 13 bases between. This CDR3 spans 14 amino acids. The DNA for the CDR3 is TGTGCCAGCAGCTCAGTCGGACTCGGAAACACCATATATTTT. This encodes CASSSVGLGNTIYF.

This clonotype was picked up many times. The J gene is TRBJ2-5, the V gene TRBV6-1; no reliable D call. CDR1 MNHNS and CDR2 SASEGT come from the germline V gene. The germline V and J ends were trimmed by 6 bases and 1 base, with 15 bases remaining between them. This CDR3 has 15 amino acids. The CDR3 loop reads CASSYRLLAQETQYF. CDR3 bases: TGTGCCAGCAGCTACCGACTGCTTGCCCAAGAGACCCAGTACTTC.

The sample holds many counts of this clonotype. This chain joins TRBV7-2 and TRBJ1-5, with 8 bases lining up with TRBD1. Trimming took 5 bases from V and 3 from J; bases not matched to a gene: 6. This CDR3 contains 15 residues. In germline, CDR1 is SGHTA, CDR2 FQGNSA. The CDR3 is CASSPDRVANQPQHF. CDR3 bases: TGTGCCAGCAGCCCGGACAGGGTTGCCAATCAGCCCCAGCATTTT.

The CDR3 spells CASSHLAGASGANVLTF. The CDR3 bases are TGTGCCAGCAGCCACCTAGCGGGGGCCTCTGGGGCCAACGTCCTGACTTTC. The chain combines TRBV7-8 with TRBJ2-6; 10 nucleotides align to TRBD2. The V segment lost 5 bases and the J segment 0 bases; nucleotides outside the gene matches: 4. This CDR3 has 17 amino acids. Germline CDR1 reads SGHVS; CDR2 reads FQNEAQ.

This clonotype was seen many times. The chain combines TRBV6-1 with TRBJ1-2, with 10 bases fitting TRBD1. CDR1 and CDR2 (germline): MNHNS, SASEGT. This CDR3 has 13 residues. V lost 6 bases to trimming and J lost 8 bases; unmatched junction nucleotides: 6. The CDR3 reads CASSFDRGHGYTF. For the CDR3, the DNA is TGTGCCAGCAGCTTTGACAGGGGGCACGGCTACACCTTC.

In this sample, this clonotype turned up many times. The chain uses TRBV30 and TRBJ1-5; D gene uncertain. Germline loops: CDR1 GTSNPN, CDR2 SVGIG (reference sequence). This CDR3 region has 14 residues. The V gene lost 2 bases and the J gene lost 2 bases, with 10 bases spanning the gap. CDR3 in amino acids: CAWSLGLGNQPQHF. The DNA for the CDR3 is TGTGCCTGGAGTTTGGGTTTGGGCAATCAGCCCCAGCATTTT.

The rearrangement links TRBV19 to TRBJ1-1, with D unclear. This CDR3 is built from 15 residues. V was clipped by 6 bases and J by 1 base, with 15 bases between them. CDR1 LNHDA and CDR2 SQIVND come from the germline V gene (reference sequence). The CDR3 DNA follows: TGTGCCAGTAGCCACTCAAGGGCAGGGAACACTGAAGCTTTCTTT. Its protein product is CASSHSRAGNTEAFF.

This clonotype came up a few times. V is TRBV10-1 and J is TRBJ2-2, with TRBD1 matching 8 bases. Germline lookup yields CDR1 WNHNN and CDR2 SYGVQD (reference sequence). This CDR3 is 15 amino acids long. The trim removed 3 bases at V and 10 bases at J, leaving 10 bases unmatched. This CDR3 is CASSDGSQGAPELFF. CDR3 DNA: TGCGCCAGCAGTGACGGGTCCCAGGGGGCTCCGGAGCTGTTTTTT.

This clonotype showed up many times. V is TRBV27 and J is TRBJ2-1; D might be TRBD1 (5 bases). The CDR3 spans 14 residues. The V gene lost 3 bases and the J gene lost 5 bases, with 11 bases spanning the gap. The germline gives CDR1 MNHEY, CDR2 SMNVEV (reference sequence). The CDR3 nucleotides are TGTGCCAGCAGTTTGCACAGACAGAACAATGAGCAGTTCTTC. Its translation is CASSLHRQNNEQFF.

This clonotype was counted at least ten times. The V gene is TRBV6-1, the J gene TRBJ2-7; 7 bases are shared with TRBD1. The CDR3 sequence is 13 residues long. Germline CDR1 and CDR2: MNHNS and SASEGT. V gave up 5 bases and J gave up 4 bases; unmatched junction bases: 5. Here the CDR3 reads CASSYEGQYEQYF. Here the CDR3 DNA reads TGTGCCAGCAGTTATGAGGGACAGTACGAGCAGTACTTC.

This clonotype has just one count. This chain joins TRBV19 and TRBJ2-3; D perhaps matches TRBD1 (5 bases). The CDR3 spans 15 residues. Looked up from germline, CDR1 is LNHDA and CDR2 is SQIVND (reference sequence). With 7 bases removed from V and 1 base from J, the gap between germline ends came to 15 bases. CDR3 bases: TGTGCCAGTAACGCCAGGGAAGATGGCACAGATACGCAGTATTTT. Protein: CASNAREDGTDTQYF.

This chain joins TRBV5-5 and TRBJ1-5; unclear D gene. The CDR3 covers 14 residues. The germline V gene has CDR1 SGHKS and CDR2 YYEKEE (reference sequence). The germline V and J ends were trimmed by 0 bases and 7 bases, with 11 bases remaining between them. The CDR3 DNA reads as TGTGCCAGCAGCTTGGCTCCCGGGCCCCAGCCCCAGCATTTT. Protein product: CASSLAPGPQPQHF.

The rearrangement uses TRBV25-1 and TRBJ1-6, with 10 nucleotides matching TRBD1. CDR1 and CDR2 from the germline V gene are MGHDK and SYGVNS. J lost 7 bases, V lost 3 bases, and 3 bases had no gene match. The CDR3 consists of 15 residues. CDR3 in DNA: TGTGCCAGCAGTGACCCGGGACAGGGGAATTCACCCCTCCACTTT. Amino acids: CASSDPGQGNSPLHF.

The V gene is TRBV29-1, the J gene TRBJ2-1; tentatively, D is TRBD2 (6 bases). Germline lookup yields CDR1 SQVTM and CDR2 ANQGSEA. This CDR3 has 13 residues. V was clipped by 7 bases and J by 7 bases, with 17 bases between them. CDR3 nucleotides: TGCAGCGGCCGCGGGGTGGGGACGAATGAGCAGTTCTTC. It codes for CSGRGVGTNEQFF.

This clonotype was observed many times. The chain recombines TRBV9 with TRBJ2-1, with 7 bases fitting TRBD2. CDR3 length equals 15 residues. The germline gives CDR1 SGDLS, CDR2 YYNGEE. With V trimmed by 0 bases and J by 5 bases, 5 bases remained unmatched. CDR3 bases: TGTGCCAGCAGCGTAGTCGCTAGCGGACACAATGAGCAGTTCTTC. Translation: CASSVVASGHNEQFF.

The rearrangement uses TRBV2 and TRBJ1-6; D ambiguous. CDR1 SNHLY and CDR2 FYNNEI come from the germline V gene. V was shortened by 8 bases and J by 0 bases, with 5 bases between the two germline ends. The CDR3 is made up of 13 amino acids. CDR3 sequence reads: CASQSSYNSPLHF. Written as DNA, the CDR3 is TGTGCCAGCCAGAGCTCCTATAATTCACCCCTCCACTTT.

V is TRBV10-3 and J is TRBJ2-3; D might be TRBD2 (6 bases). CDR3 length: 15 amino acids. The germline V gene has CDR1 ENHRY and CDR2 SYGVKD. Trimming stripped 2 bases from V and 0 bases from J, with 9 bases between. The CDR3 nucleotides are TGTGCCATCAGTGAGGGGACTCCTAGCACAGATACGCAGTATTTT. Its protein is CAISEGTPSTDTQYF.

This clonotype was observed at least ten times. The V call is TRBV20-1, the J call TRBJ2-3; D perhaps matches TRBD1 (5 bases). The germline gives CDR1 DFQATT, CDR2 SNEGSKA (reference sequence). The CDR3 is made up of 14 amino acids. The ends were cut back, 0 bases at V and 8 bases at J, with 15 bases in the middle. The CDR3 nucleotides read TGCAGTGCTAGAGATCCCGTGGGGCGGACTACGCAGTATTTT. Translated: CSARDPVGRTTQYF.

This clonotype was seen a few times. The chain carries TRBV29-1 and TRBJ2-7; 7 positions agree with TRBD2. The CDR3 totals 14 residues. V was clipped by 8 bases and J by 6 bases; unmatched bases: 16. Per germline, CDR1 SQVTM and CDR2 ANQGSEA. CDR3 loop: CSTSYRMGGSEQYF. The CDR3 DNA follows: TGCAGCACATCGTACCGAATGGGAGGGAGCGAGCAGTACTTC.

This clonotype has ten or more counts. The chain is built from TRBV28 and TRBJ1-6; no reliable D call. Between the trimmed V and J ends, which lost 10 bases and 4 bases, there was a span of 14 bases. The CDR3 runs to 14 residues. Germline V gene data show CDR1 as MDHEN and CDR2 as SYDVKM. DNA for the CDR3: TGTGCCATCAGAGGAGGATCTTATAATTCACCCCTCCACTTT. Protein: CAIRGGSYNSPLHF.

The genes are TRBV6-1 and TRBJ1-1, with 10 bases aligning to TRBD1. The germline V gene has CDR1 MNHNS and CDR2 SASEGT. The CDR3 totals 16 residues. V shed 5 bases and J 0 bases; nucleotides not matched to a gene: 6. The CDR3 sequence: CASSLGQGGLNTEAFF. The CDR3 DNA follows: TGTGCCAGCAGTCTCGGACAGGGGGGATTGAACACTGAAGCTTTCTTT.

This clonotype has just a few counts. The chain couples TRBV5-4 to TRBJ2-7, with 7 bases matching TRBD1. The CDR3 sequence is 14 residues long. Looked up from germline, CDR1 is SGHNT and CDR2 is YYREEE (reference sequence). The trim removed 7 bases at V and 2 bases at J, leaving 9 bases unmatched. CDR3 DNA sequence: TGTGCCAGCGGACGAGCCGGGACAGCCTACGAGCAGTACTTC. This translates into CASGRAGTAYEQYF. The whole variable domain, remainder taken from reference TRBV5-4 and TRBJ2-7, is ETGVTQSPTHLIKTRGQQVTLRCSSQSGHNTVSWYQQALGQGPQFIFQYYREEENGRGNFPPRFSGLQFPNYSSELNVNALELDDSALYLCASGRAGTAYEQYFGPGTRLTVT.

This clonotype was recorded many times. The chain carries TRBV24-1 and TRBJ2-7, with a tentative D call TRBD1 (5 bases). Germline lookup yields CDR1 KGHDR and CDR2 SFDVKD. Trimming stripped 2 bases from V and 4 bases from J, with 11 bases between. CDR3 length equals 14 residues. CDR3 sequence: CATSDSQGTYEQYF. The CDR3 nucleotides read TGTGCCACCAGTGATTCCCAGGGTACGTACGAGCAGTACTTC.